This passage covers 14 T cell receptor beta chains from one sample sequenced in a study of cytomegalovirus exposure and HLA in healthy donors. Data came from immunoSEQ multiplex PCR; TCRdb stores just in-frame clones and leaves some out. In the table there are 200,000 to 250,000 clones, 75% to 90% of which are singletons. The source material was PBMCs. The receptors derive from a woman under 40 in good health and CMV-seropositive.

The V gene is TRBV30, the J gene TRBJ1-2, with unresolved D. The CDR3 is 13 amino acids. CDR1 and CDR2 (germline): GTSNPN, SVGIG (reference sequence). Trimming took off 4 bases at V and 2 bases at J, with 11 bases between the two ends. In DNA form, the CDR3 reads TGTGCCTGGAAGAATCGGCGGAACTATGGCTACACCTTC. Translation: CAWKNRRNYGYTF.

Concerning this clone itself: This CDR3 is also generated by other DNA sequences in the sample. V usage is TRBV2 and J usage is TRBJ2-2; a possible D gene is TRBD2 (5 bases). This CDR3 is 14 amino acids long. V dropped 7 bases and J dropped 0 bases, with 9 bases sitting between them. Per germline, CDR1 SNHLY and CDR2 FYNNEI. CDR3 nucleotide sequence: TGTGCCAGCAAGGCGGGTACGAACACCGGGGAGCTGTTTTTT. Residues: CASKAGTNTGELFF.

The chain recombines TRBV5-1 with TRBJ1-4; the match to TRBD1 covers 7 bases. CDR1 and CDR2 (germline): SGHRS, YFSETQ. V gave up 4 bases and J gave up 5 bases; unmatched junction bases: 5. The CDR3 is 14 residues long. The CDR3 sequence is CASSTRDSNEKLFF. CDR3 nucleotide sequence: TGCGCCAGCAGCACCAGGGACAGCAATGAAAAACTGTTTTTT.

This clone has more than one count but fewer than ten. The chain is built from TRBV7-3 and TRBJ1-1; D call uncertain. There are 9 residues in the CDR3. Deletions cut 5 bases from V and 10 bases from J, with 5 bases between. CDR1 SGHTA and CDR2 FQGTGA come from the germline V gene. Here the CDR3 DNA reads TGTGCCAGCAGCATTTTAGCTTTCTTT. As protein: CASSILAFF.

The chain couples TRBV7-9 to TRBJ1-2; D call uncertain. The CDR3 is 16 residues long. Germline V lookup: CDR1 SEHNR, CDR2 FQNEAQ (reference sequence). With 3 bases removed from V and 4 bases from J, the gap between germline ends came to 18 bases. The CDR3 sequence is CASSLGTSGPVYGYTF. DNA for the CDR3: TGTGCCAGCAGCTTGGGTACGTCCGGGCCCGTCTATGGCTACACCTTC.

This sequence joins TRBV6-1 and TRBJ1-2, with D tentatively TRBD1 (6 bases). The CDR3 covers 14 residues. V dropped 5 bases and J dropped 2 bases, with 12 bases sitting between them. Germline CDR1 and CDR2: MNHNS and SASEGT. CDR3 region: CASSSPGENYGYTF. For the CDR3, the DNA is TGTGCCAGCAGTAGTCCAGGGGAGAACTATGGCTACACCTTC.

This chain joins TRBV6-5 and TRBJ2-1, with 8 bases that match TRBD1. The germline CDR1 and CDR2 sequences are MNHEY and SVGAGI. Losses at the gene ends were 6 bases for V and 1 base for J; bases not matched to a gene: 5. The CDR3 runs 15 residues. For the CDR3, the DNA is TGTGCCAGCAGAGAGGGACAGGCATCCTACAATGAGCAGTTCTTC. Encoded protein: CASREGQASYNEQFF.

The chain couples TRBV5-6 to TRBJ1-1; TRBD1 agrees at 7 bases. The CDR3 is made up of 13 amino acids. CDR1 is SGHDT and CDR2 is YYEEEE in the germline V gene. The V segment lost 4 bases and the J segment 7 bases; nucleotides outside the gene matches: 7. CDR3 sequence (DNA): TGTGCCAGCAGCCGGGGACAGCGAATTGAAGCTTTCTTT. Its protein product is CASSRGQRIEAFF.

The chain combines TRBV30 with TRBJ2-1; no definite D call. V lost 1 base and J lost 6, with 7 bases in between. From germline, CDR1 is GTSNPN and CDR2 SVGIG (reference sequence). This CDR3 has 12 amino acids. CDR3 region: CAWSGPSNEQFF. CDR3 nucleotides: TGTGCCTGGAGTGGACCAAGCAATGAGCAGTTCTTC.

The rearrangement links TRBV5-1 to TRBJ1-3, with D tentatively TRBD1 (5 bases). CDR1 and CDR2 (germline): SGHRS, YFSETQ. CDR3 length equals 15 residues. V lost 4 bases, J lost 0 bases, and 11 bases lay in between. CDR3 region: CASSRDGYSGNTIYF. CDR3 bases: TGCGCCAGCAGCCGGGACGGTTACTCTGGAAACACCATATATTTT.

V and J are TRBV7-8 and TRBJ2-5, with 9 bases matching TRBD2. With V trimmed by 1 base and J by 5 bases, 14 bases remained unmatched. Germline CDR1 reads SGHVS; CDR2 reads FQNEAQ. The CDR3 has 18 amino acids. Here the CDR3 reads CASSLGLAEAWGEETQYF. The CDR3 region has the DNA TGTGCCAGCAGCTTAGGACTAGCGGAGGCATGGGGGGAGGAGACCCAGTACTTC.

The rearrangement links TRBV7-9 to TRBJ1-1; D is unclear. Trimming took off 1 base at V and 6 bases at J, with 6 bases between the two ends. The V gene's germline CDR1 is SEHNR and CDR2 FQNEAQ (reference sequence). The CDR3 covers 12 residues. The CDR3 DNA follows: TGTGCCAGCAGCTTAGTTAAACCTGAAGCTTTCTTT. It specifies CASSLVKPEAFF.

This clone has more than one count but fewer than ten. This sequence joins TRBV25-1 and TRBJ1-2; TRBD1 aligns across 10 bases. With 10 bases clipped from V and 6 bases from J, the junction kept 20 bases outside the gene matches. CDR1 and CDR2 (germline): MGHDK, SYGVNS. The CDR3 is 17 amino acids. The CDR3 nucleotides are TGTGCCACCTGGGGTTGGGACAGGGGCTTTACTACGGATGGCTACACCTTC. It is translated as CATWGWDRGFTTDGYTF.

The rearrangement uses TRBV4-1 and TRBJ2-1; 9 bases line up with TRBD2. Trimming removed 1 base from V and 0 bases from J; junction bases left unmatched: 7. Germline loops: CDR1 MGHRA, CDR2 YSYEKL. The CDR3 sequence is 18 residues long. CDR3 protein: CASSQGSSGSTSYNEQFF. The DNA of the CDR3 is TGCGCCAGCAGCCAAGGTAGTAGCGGGAGTACCTCCTACAATGAGCAGTTCTTC.